This passage covers 10 T cell receptor beta chains from one sample sequenced in a study of blood T cell repertoires in COVID-19. Profiling relied on immunoSEQ multiplex PCR, and the TCRdb table lists in-frame clones only, not all of them. The sample has 250,000 to 400,000 clones, around nine tenths seen once; the top ten hold 1%. Material for sequencing was peripheral blood. The source is a man aged 45-65 years with active or convalescent COVID-19.

This clone was seen once. The gene calls are TRBV27 and TRBJ2-1; TRBD1 matches at 7 bases. This CDR3 has 15 amino acids. The junction had 4 bases not matched to a gene; V was cut back by 3 bases and J by 2 bases. Per germline, CDR1 MNHEY and CDR2 SMNVEV (reference sequence). This chain's CDR3 is CASSFEGGTYNEQFF. CDR3 nucleotide sequence: TGTGCCAGCAGTTTTGAAGGGGGCACCTACAATGAGCAGTTCTTC.

This chain joins TRBV5-4 and TRBJ1-1, with D possibly being TRBD1 (5 bases). Trimming took off 0 bases at V and 5 bases at J, with 14 bases between the two ends. Germline CDR1 reads SGHNT; CDR2 reads YYREEE (reference sequence). CDR3 size: 15 residues. In DNA form, the CDR3 reads TGTGCCAGCAGCTTGGTCGGGGACGGAGGGACTGAAGCTTTCTTT. Its translation is CASSLVGDGGTEAFF. The full variable domain, its missing parts supplied by reference TRBV5-4 and TRBJ1-1, is ETGVTQSPTHLIKTRGQQVTLRCSSQSGHNTVSWYQQALGQGPQFIFQYYREEENGRGNFPPRFSGLQFPNYSSELNVNALELDDSALYLCASSLVGDGGTEAFFGQGTRLTVV.

The chain uses TRBV12-3 or TRBV12-4 and TRBJ1-1; 8 nucleotides align to TRBD1. V shed 5 bases, J shed 8 bases, and the junction held 7 bases outside the gene matches. The CDR3 runs to 13 residues. CDR3 residues: CASSPGWDREAFF. The CDR3 bases are TGTGCCAGCAGTCCAGGTTGGGACAGGGAAGCTTTCTTT.

This chain connects TRBV5-1 to TRBJ2-5, with D maybe TRBD2 (6 bases). The CDR3 is made up of 15 amino acids. V gave up 1 base and J gave up 4 bases, with 14 bases separating them. CDR1 and CDR2 from the germline V gene are SGHRS and YFSETQ. This chain's CDR3 is CASSLTGERVETQYF. The CDR3 nucleotides are TGCGCCAGCAGCTTGACGGGAGAAAGGGTAGAGACCCAGTACTTC.

J is TRBJ1-1 and V is TRBV6-5, with no clear D. The CDR3 runs to 15 residues. CDR1 is MNHEY, CDR2 SVGAGI, per germline. Deletions cut 6 bases from V and 1 base from J, with 15 bases between. CDR3 nucleotide sequence: TGTGCCAGCAGCCCCGATCTTAGTGGGAACACTGAAGCTTTCTTT. The encoded protein is CASSPDLSGNTEAFF.

The V and J genes are TRBV20-1 and TRBJ2-1; 8 positions agree with TRBD2. The length of the CDR3 is 14 residues. Germline CDR1 is DFQATT and CDR2 is SNEGSKA (reference sequence). V was clipped by 3 bases and J by 2 bases; unmatched bases: 3. CDR3 sequence: CSASHGGAYNEQFF. CDR3 coding DNA: TGCAGTGCTAGTCACGGGGGGGCCTACAATGAGCAGTTCTTC.

The chain joins TRBV27 to TRBJ2-2, with D possibly TRBD2 on 7 matching bases. The CDR3 has 16 residues. V gave up 4 bases and J gave up 4 bases, with 16 bases separating them. Germline V gives CDR1 MNHEY, CDR2 SMNVEV (reference sequence). CDR3 sequence: CASSWGGVGGTGELFF. The CDR3 region has the DNA TGTGCCAGCAGTTGGGGGGGCGTGGGAGGCACCGGGGAGCTGTTTTTT.

The genes are TRBV10-3 and TRBJ1-2, with 11 bases that match TRBD1. Trimming took 7 bases from V and 6 from J; bases not matched to a gene: 7. This CDR3 region has 14 residues. Germline V gene sequence: CDR1 ENHRY, CDR2 SYGVKD. CDR3 nucleotide sequence: TGTGCCATCAAGGGACAGGGGGACGTTAATGGCTACACCTTC. This gives the protein CAIKGQGDVNGYTF.

The J gene is TRBJ1-5, the V gene TRBV2, with D hard to call. The ends were cut back, 0 bases at V and 3 bases at J, with 6 bases in the middle. This CDR3 is 14 amino acids long. Looked up from germline, CDR1 is SNHLY and CDR2 is FYNNEI. The chain's CDR3 is CASSEAEVNQPQHF. Written as DNA, the CDR3 is TGTGCCAGCAGTGAAGCTGAGGTCAATCAGCCCCAGCATTTT.

CDR3 sequence reads: CASSYSGTSDRELFF. CDR3 DNA: TGTGCCAGCAGTTACTCTGGGACTAGCGACCGGGAGCTGTTTTTT. The chain recombines TRBV6-5 with TRBJ2-2, with 10 bases matching TRBD2. With 0 bases clipped from V and 9 bases from J, the junction kept 4 bases outside the gene matches. The germline V gene encodes CDR1 MNHEY and CDR2 SVGAGI. This CDR3 is 15 amino acids long.